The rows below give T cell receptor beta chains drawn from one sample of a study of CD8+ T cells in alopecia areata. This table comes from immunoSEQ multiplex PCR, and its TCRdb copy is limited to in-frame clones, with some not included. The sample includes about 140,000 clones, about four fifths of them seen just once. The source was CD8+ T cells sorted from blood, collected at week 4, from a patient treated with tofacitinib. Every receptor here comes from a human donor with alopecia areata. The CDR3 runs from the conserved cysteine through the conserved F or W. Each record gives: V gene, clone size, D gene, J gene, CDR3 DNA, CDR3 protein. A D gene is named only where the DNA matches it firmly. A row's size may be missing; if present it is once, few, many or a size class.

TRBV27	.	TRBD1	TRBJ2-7	TGTGCCAGCCATCGGCAGGGGGCTTCCCACGAGCAGTACTTC	CASHRQGASHEQYF
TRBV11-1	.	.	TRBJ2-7	TGTGCCAGCAGCTCACCGGGAACCTACGAGCAGTACTTC	CASSSPGTYEQYF
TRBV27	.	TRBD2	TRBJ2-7	TGTGCCAGCAGTCCTGGAGCGGGGGGAACCTACGAGCAGTACTTC	CASSPGAGGTYEQYF
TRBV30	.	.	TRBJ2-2	TGTGCCTGGAGTATAGGGGGGTACACCGGGGAGCTGTTTTTT	CAWSIGGYTGELFF
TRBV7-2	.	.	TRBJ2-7	TGTGCCAGCAGCAAGGGTTACGAGCAGTACTTC	CASSKGYEQYF
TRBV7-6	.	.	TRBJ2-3	TGTGCTAGCAGCTTAGCGGCTACAGATACGCAGTATTTT	CASSLAATDTQYF
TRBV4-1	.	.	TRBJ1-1	TGCGCCAGCAGCCAAGATACTACCTGGTTCTCTGAAGCTTTCTTT	CASSQDTTWFSEAFF
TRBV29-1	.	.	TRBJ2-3	TGCAGCGTTGAGGGGGAGAGCACAGATACGCAGTATTTT	CSVEGESTDTQYF
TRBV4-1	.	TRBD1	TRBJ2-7	TGCGCCAGCAGCCAAGGGACAGGGTCCCCCTACGAGCAGTACTTC	CASSQGTGSPYEQYF
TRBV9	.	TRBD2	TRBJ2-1	TGTGCCAGCAGCGTCACTAGCGCCTCCTACAATGAGCAGTTCTTC	CASSVTSASYNEQFF
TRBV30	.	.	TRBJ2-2	TGTGCCTGGAGTGTGGGGGCGGGCACCGGGGAGCTGTTTTTT	CAWSVGAGTGELFF
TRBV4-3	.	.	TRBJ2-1	TGCGCCAGCAGCCAAACGACCGTCCGGAGCTCCTACAATGAGCAGTTCTTC	CASSQTTVRSSYNEQFF
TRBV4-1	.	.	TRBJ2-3	TGCGCCAGCAGCCTTTCGGGGACCCCAGTCACAGATACGCAGTATTTT	CASSLSGTPVTDTQYF
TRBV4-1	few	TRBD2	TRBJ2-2	TGCGCCAGCAGCCAACTTCCTAGCGGGGCGAACACCGGGGAGCTGTTTTTT	CASSQLPSGANTGELFF
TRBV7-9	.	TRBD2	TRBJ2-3	TGTGCCAGCAGCTTAGTTGCGGGGGGCACAGATACGCAGTATTTT	CASSLVAGGTDTQYF
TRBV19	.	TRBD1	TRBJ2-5	TGTGCCAGTAGTATGAGCCCCAGCCACAGGGGGCCCCAGTACTTC	CASSMSPSHRGPQYF
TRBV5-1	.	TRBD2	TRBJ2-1	TGCGCCAGCAGCTTGCACGGGGGGGCCTACAATGAGCAGTTCTTC	CASSLHGGAYNEQFF